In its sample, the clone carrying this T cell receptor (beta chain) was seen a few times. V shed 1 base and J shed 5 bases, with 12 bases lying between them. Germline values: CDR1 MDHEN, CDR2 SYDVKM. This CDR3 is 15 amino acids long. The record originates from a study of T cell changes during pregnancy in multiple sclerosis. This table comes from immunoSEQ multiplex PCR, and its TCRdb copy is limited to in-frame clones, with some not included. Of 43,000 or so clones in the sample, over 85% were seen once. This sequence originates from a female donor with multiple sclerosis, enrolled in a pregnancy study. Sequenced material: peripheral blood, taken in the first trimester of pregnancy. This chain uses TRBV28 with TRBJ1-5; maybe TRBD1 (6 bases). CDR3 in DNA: TGTGCCAGCAGTTTATTATCAGGGGAGCATCAGCCCCAGCATTTT. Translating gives CASSLLSGEHQPQHF. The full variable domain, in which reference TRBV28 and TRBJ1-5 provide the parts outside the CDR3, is DVKVTQSSRYLVKRTGEKVFLECVQDMDHENMFWYRQDPGLGLRLIYFSYDVKMKEKGDIPEGYSVSREKKERFSLILESASTNQTSMYLCASSLLSGEHQPQHFGDGTRLSIL.